This TCR beta chain was sequenced during a study of T and B cells in COVID-19 patients. Study at large: COVID-19 patients gave peripheral blood either during active infection or after recovery. Of 20 active-infection patients, 15 to 19 carried comorbidities linked to unfavorable COVID-19 outcome.

Regarding this clonotype: Its cognate antigen is unknown. A read error may be the cause here, since a much bigger clone is one base away.

Findings and caveats of the study: At recovery TRB diversity and richness exceeded healthy donors, after highly clonal active COVID-19 repertoires. CD4+, regulatory T cell, CD8+ and sorted SARS-CoV-2-responsive or tetramer+ T cells were not yet sequenced.

Each TRB amplification used roughly 240-550 ng of genomic DNA from blood. Germline CDR1 MNHEY, CDR2 SVGAGI. The CDR3 is made up of 15 amino acids. Trimming took 2 bases from V and 5 from J, leaving 15 bases between them. TRB rearrangements were amplified by multiplex PCR with BIOMED2 TRB-A/B primers. TCRdb reanalysed the multiplex PCR reads using MiXCR and keeps one entry per CDR3 protein. In the table there are 5,500 to 7,000 distinct CDR3 sequences, around a quarter of which are singletons. The chain links TRBV6-5 to TRBJ2-5; D gene ambiguous. The sequence came from a human donor with active COVID-19. The donor label of this sample is uncertain. The sequenced sample was blood. This chain's CDR3 is CASSYHDHLGETQYF. The DNA of the CDR3 is TGTGCCAGCAGTTACCACGACCATCTTGGGGAGACCCAGTACTTC.